Listed here are 19 T cell receptor beta chains from one sample, sequenced in a study of CD8+CD57+ T cells in acquired aplastic anemia. Genomic DNA, the template, was used for profiling of the TCR beta VDJ and CDR3. TCRdb fed the reads into MiXCR, producing one record per CDR3 protein. The sample gives approximately 250,000 distinct CDR3 sequences, 70% to 85% of which show up once; approximately 42% is in the top ten. For sequencing, patients were chosen who had shown expansion of CD8+CD57+ cells by flow cytometry. The sample was sorted CD4+, CD8+, or CD8+CD57+ T cells (not recorded which) from PBMCs. The origin of the receptors is a human donor with aplastic anemia.

Points on this clonotype: Without the conserved terminal phenylalanine or tryptophan, this CDR3 likely stems from a read error. The DNA is omitted, as the CDR3 cannot be located on it reliably, and the CDR3 follows TCRdb's listing. J is TRBJ2-3 and V is TRBV7-9; the listed D gene, TRBD2, was not tested against the DNA. Including both end residues, the CDR3 is 13 amino acids long. CDR1 SEHNR and CDR2 FQNEAQ come from the germline V gene (reference sequence). CDR3 in amino acids: CASGVRGSGGRDV.

The rearrangement joins TRBV7-8 to TRBJ2-1, with D perhaps TRBD1 (5 bases). Germline V lookup: CDR1 SGHVS, CDR2 FQNEAQ. Trimming shortened V by 0 bases and J by 13 bases, and 22 bases separated the two germline ends. The CDR3 runs 16 residues. In nucleotides, the CDR3 is TGTGCCAGCAGCTTAGCGGGCGGACACGGTCAGCAGTATCAGTTCTTC. Translation gives CASSLAGGHGQQYQFF.

In regard to this clonotype: The junction departs from the called germline gene at one end, perhaps through a read error. The rearrangement uses TRBV15 and TRBJ2-3; 7 bases align to TRBD1. CDR3 length equals 14 residues. CDR1 and CDR2 (germline): LNHNV, YYDKDF (reference sequence). The CDR3 sequence: CATSVGGLPYTQYF. CDR3 in DNA: TGTGCCACCAGCGTAGGGGGCCTACCCTATACGCAGTACTTT.

For this clonotype: One end of the junction does not line up with germline, which may come from a read error. This chain uses TRBV7-8 with TRBJ2-3; TRBD2 aligns across 7 bases. Germline CDR1 SGHVS, CDR2 FQNEAQ. This CDR3 region has 14 residues. CDR3 sequence reads: CASGVAGRDTPHYF. The CDR3 nucleotides are TGTGCCAGCGGGGTAGCGGGCAGAGATACGCCGCATTATTTT. The full variable domain, completed using reference TRBV7-8 and TRBJ2-3, is GAGVSQSPRYKVAKRGQDVALRCDPISGHVSLFWYQQALGQGPEFLTYFQNEAQLDKSGLPSDRFFAERPEGSVSTLKIQRTQQEDSAVYLCASGVAGRDTPHYFGPGTRLTVL.

The count of this clonotype is one. At one of its ends the junction is not consistent with the germline gene, which may arise from a read error. The chain couples TRBV7-9 to TRBJ2-3; D may be TRBD1 or TRBD2 (6 bases each). Looked up from germline, CDR1 is SEHNR and CDR2 is FQNEAQ (reference sequence). This CDR3 is 16 amino acids long. The CDR3 region is CASSSGRGGHTDKQYF. The DNA of the CDR3 is TGTGCCAGCAGCTCCGGGAGAGGGGGGCACACAGATAAGCAGTATTTT. The full variable domain, completed using reference TRBV7-9 and TRBJ2-3, is DTGVSQNPRHKITKRGQNVTFRCDPISEHNRLYWYRQTLGQGPEFLTYFQNEAQLEKSRLLSDRFSAERPKGSFSTLEIQRTEQGDSAMYLCASSSGRGGHTDKQYFGPGTRLTVL.

This chain joins TRBV7-2 and TRBJ2-7; D ambiguous. Germline lookup yields CDR1 SGHTA and CDR2 FQGNSA. This CDR3 spans 18 amino acids. V was shortened by 4 bases and J by 3 bases, with 25 bases between the two germline ends. Here the CDR3 DNA reads TGTGCCAGCAGCTCTCACCGTGCCTACGCAGCCCTCTTCTACGAGCAGTACGTC. The encoded protein is CASSSHRAYAALFYEQYV.

With respect to this clonotype: The limits of the CDR3 on the DNA are not certain, so only TCRdb's listed CDR3 is given. The chain couples TRBV9 to TRBJ1-6; the D call in the table, TRBD1, was not verified against the DNA. The CDR3 sequence runs 15 residues, both termini included. The germline V gene has CDR1 SGDLS and CDR2 YYNGEE. The CDR3 sequence: CASGVAGTIQYFVHF.

This clonotype was recorded only once. The germline gene is not matched at one end of the junction; a read error may be the cause. The chain uses TRBV15 and TRBJ2-3, with D possibly being TRBD2 (5 bases). Germline V lookup: CDR1 LNHNV, CDR2 YYDKDF (reference sequence). There are 14 residues in the CDR3. CDR3 amino acids: CATSRARGPETQYF. The CDR3 DNA follows: TGTGCCACCAGCAGAGCCAGAGGGCCAGAGACGCAGTACTTT.

V gene TRBV9 combines with J gene TRBJ2-5, with 7 positions matching TRBD2. The V gene end was trimmed by 0 bases and the J gene end by 4 bases; junction bases not matched to a gene: 6. The CDR3 totals 15 residues. CDR1 and CDR2 (germline): SGDLS, YYNGEE. The CDR3 DNA follows: TGTGCCAGCAGCGTAGTAGAGCGGGAACGAGAGACCCAGTACTTC. Translation gives CASSVVERERETQYF.

The chain couples TRBV20-1 to TRBJ2-1, with D perhaps matching TRBD1 (6 bases). The CDR3 has 15 residues. Trimming removed 6 bases from V and 3 bases from J, with 18 bases in between. The germline CDR1 and CDR2 sequences are DFQATT and SNEGSKA (reference sequence). The CDR3 loop is CSAMGHAGIYNEQFF. In DNA, the CDR3 is TGCAGTGCCATGGGACACGCAGGGATCTACAATGAGCAGTTCTTC.

V usage is TRBV9 and J usage is TRBJ2-5; TRBD1 is a possible D gene (5 bases). V was pared by 0 bases and J by 11 bases, with 17 bases between. The CDR3 runs 14 residues. Germline CDR1 is SGDLS and CDR2 is YYNGEE. The CDR3 DNA reads as TGTGCCAGCAGCGTAGAGAGGACACTTGATGCGCAGTACTTC. This encodes CASSVERTLDAQYF. Supplemented by reference TRBV9 and TRBJ2-5, the full variable domain reads DSGVTQTPKHLITATGQRVTLRCSPRSGDLSVYWYQQSLDQGLQFLIQYYNGEERAKGNILERFSAQQFPDLHSELNLSSLELGDSALYFCASSVERTLDAQYFGPGTRLLVL.

The V gene is TRBV24-1, the J gene TRBJ2-7; possibly TRBD2 for D (5 bases). CDR1 KGHDR and CDR2 SFDVKD come from the germline V gene. This CDR3 comprises 12 residues. The CDR3 sequence: CEKAEPPYEQYV. For the CDR3, the DNA is TGTGAGAAAGCGGAGCCCCCCTACGAGCAGTACGTC.

V usage is TRBV6-2 or TRBV6-3 and J usage is TRBJ2-7; D perhaps matches TRBD2 (6 bases). Germline V gene data show CDR1 as MNHEY and CDR2 as SVGEGT. Trimming took 2 bases from V and 8 from J, leaving 16 bases between them. This CDR3 spans 14 amino acids. The CDR3 nucleotides are TGTGCCAGCAGTTACCCGGGAGATCAGCCCCAGCAGTACTTC. Its translation: CASSYPGDQPQQYF.

As regards this clonotype: Germline and junction disagree at one end, which may indicate a read error. The CDR3 reads CATSLDRGTDAQYF. In DNA form, the CDR3 reads TGTGCCACCAGCTTGGACAGGGGGACCGACGCGCAGTACTTC. V gene TRBV7-8 combines with J gene TRBJ2-7; TRBD1 matches at 10 bases. CDR1 is SGHVS and CDR2 is FQNEAQ in the germline V gene. CDR3 length: 14 residues. The entire variable domain, with the rest obtained from reference TRBV7-8 and TRBJ2-7, is as follows: GAGVSQSPRYKVAKRGQDVALRCDPISGHVSLFWYQQALGQGPEFLTYFQNEAQLDKSGLPSDRFFAERPEGSVSTLKIQRTQQEDSAVYLCATSLDRGTDAQYFGPGTRLTVT.

J is TRBJ1-2 and V is TRBV5-6, with D perhaps TRBD1 (5 bases). The V and J ends lost 0 bases and 3 bases respectively, with 15 bases between them. This CDR3 region has 16 residues. CDR1 is SGHDT and CDR2 is YYEEEE in the germline V gene. The CDR3 coding sequence is TGTGCCAGCAGCTTGGAGGAGAGGGGCTTGGACTATGGCTACACCTTC. Amino acids: CASSLEERGLDYGYTF.

The chain uses TRBV19 and TRBJ2-7; 7 positions agree with TRBD1. Germline CDR1 reads LNHDA; CDR2 reads SQIVND (reference sequence). CDR3 length: 12 amino acids. Trimming removed 4 bases from V and 3 bases from J; junction bases left unmatched: 0. In DNA form, the CDR3 reads TGTGCCAGTAGTACAGGGGGCTACGAGCAGTACTTC. It encodes CASSTGGYEQYF.

In the case of this clonotype: Germline is not matched at one junction end, which may reflect a read error. V is TRBV5-1 and J is TRBJ2-1; TRBD2 matches at 7 bases. This CDR3 region has 16 residues. CDR1 is SGHRS, CDR2 YFSETQ, per germline. CDR3 amino acids: CASSLDLTGGTEELFF. The CDR3 region has the DNA TGTGCCAGCAGCTTAGATCTAACCGGGGGGACTGAAGAGTTGTTCTTC. Full variable domain (rest looked up from reference TRBV5-1 and TRBJ2-1): KAGVTQTPRYLIKTRGQQVTLSCSPISGHRSVSWYQQTPGQGLQFLFEYFSETQRNKGNFPGRFSGRQFSNSRSEMNVSTLELGDSALYLCASSLDLTGGTEELFFGPGTRLTVL.

V usage is TRBV2 and J usage is TRBJ2-7; possible D gene TRBD1, 5 bases. From germline, CDR1 is SNHLY and CDR2 FYNNEI. The CDR3 is made up of 14 amino acids. V was trimmed by 8 bases and J by 3 bases, leaving 17 bases between them. The CDR3 spells CASGVTGEDYEQYF. CDR3 nucleotides: TGTGCCAGCGGGGTCACAGGCGAGGACTACGAGCAGTACTTC.

With respect to this clonotype: Given the absence of the conserved phenylalanine or tryptophan at the CDR3 end, a read error is likely. This rearrangement joins TRBV15 to TRBJ2-5; no reliable D call. Per the germline V gene, CDR1 is LNHNV and CDR2 is YYDKDF (reference sequence). This CDR3 contains 14 residues. The CDR3 is CATGRGSEQETQYA. Here the CDR3 DNA reads TGTGCCACCGGCAGAGGCAGCGAGCAAGAGACCCAGTACGCC.